This T cell receptor (beta chain) was identified during a study of OX40 agonist ivuxolimab in advanced cancers. The table came from immunoSEQ multiplex PCR; TCRdb's copy has only in-frame clones and leaves some out. The sample has roughly 80,000 clones; about 86% are singletons. Deletions cut 1 base from V and 7 bases from J, with 16 bases between. Germline CDR1 reads MGHRA; CDR2 reads YSYEKL. The CDR3 length is 16 residues. The sample here was CD4+ or CD8+ T cells sorted from blood, taken in a trial of the OX40 agonist ivuxolimab. This clonotype originated in an adult with an advanced solid tumor such as melanoma, head and neck, liver or kidney cancer. The chain couples TRBV4-1 to TRBJ1-4; no clear D. CDR3 region: CASSQGSRAHTEKLFF. CDR3 in DNA: TGCGCCAGCAGCCAAGGTTCGAGGGCCCATACTGAAAAACTGTTTTTT.